The 8 T cell receptor beta chains reported below all come from one sample, sequenced in a study of blood T cell repertoires in COVID-19 (dated by TCRdb to 2018 to 2021). Libraries were built with the immunoSEQ multiplex PCR assay. Held by TCRdb, this immuneACCESS table contains in-frame sequences only and omits some clones. Under half of the omission traces to an unresolved V gene where checked; the cause of the rest is unknown. This sample comprises about 94,000 clones, about 80% of them detected only once. The biggest ten clones account for roughly 19% of the sample. Sequencing used peripheral blood. The receptors were sampled from a woman of 80 years or more with acute or convalescent COVID-19.

J is TRBJ2-6 and V is TRBV19; tentative D call: TRBD1 (6 bases). The germline V gene encodes CDR1 LNHDA and CDR2 SQIVND (reference sequence). V lost 5 bases, J lost 1 base, and 18 bases lay in between. This CDR3 region has 18 residues. The CDR3 nucleotides are TGTGCCAGTAGTGCACAGGGTATGCTCCTGTCTGGGGCCAACGTCCTGACTTTC. This sequence encodes CASSAQGMLLSGANVLTF. Supplemented by reference TRBV19 and TRBJ2-6, the full variable domain reads DGGITQSPKYLFRKEGQNVTLSCEQNLNHDAMYWYRQDPGQGLRLIYYSQIVNDFQKGDIAEGYSVSREKKESFPLTVTSAQKNPTAFYLCASSAQGMLLSGANVLTFGAGSRLTVL.

The chain links TRBV7-2 to TRBJ2-7; D is perhaps TRBD1 (5 bases). CDR3 length: 16 residues. Germline V gene sequence: CDR1 SGHTA, CDR2 FQGNSA. Trimming stripped 5 bases from V and 4 bases from J, with 21 bases between. CDR3 protein: CASSPGAGSAPYEQYF. DNA for the CDR3: TGTGCCAGCAGCCCTGGGGCTGGGTCAGCTCCTTACGAGCAGTACTTC.

The V and J genes are TRBV29-1 and TRBJ2-7; perhaps TRBD1 as D (6 bases). The germline V gene has CDR1 SQVTM and CDR2 ANQGSEA. V shed 6 bases and J shed 3 bases, with 18 bases lying between them. The CDR3 sequence is 14 residues long. DNA of the CDR3: TGCAGCGTGTGCTGCCGGGACAACGGCTACGAGCAGTACTTC. Translating gives CSVCCRDNGYEQYF.

The chain carries TRBV11-1 and TRBJ2-5; 8 nucleotides align to TRBD2. Unmatched junction bases numbered 2, after V lost 1 base and J lost 4 bases. The germline CDR1 and CDR2 sequences are SGHAT and FQDESV (reference sequence). This CDR3 spans 14 amino acids. The CDR3 DNA reads as TGTGCCAGCAGCTTAGAACGGGGGGGAGAGACCCAGTACTTC. Its translation is CASSLERGGETQYF.

The chain is built from TRBV2 and TRBJ2-7, with D possibly being TRBD1 (6 bases). Germline loops: CDR1 SNHLY, CDR2 FYNNEI. The CDR3 has 15 amino acids. V dropped 0 bases and J dropped 3 bases, with 12 bases sitting between them. CDR3 in amino acids: CASSEAGRGDYEQYF. The DNA of the CDR3 is TGTGCCAGCAGTGAAGCTGGCAGGGGAGACTACGAGCAGTACTTC.

V usage is TRBV27 and J usage is TRBJ2-7; 10 bases are shared with TRBD2. CDR3 length: 15 residues. The V gene's germline CDR1 is MNHEY and CDR2 SMNVEV (reference sequence). Germline trimming cut 2 bases from V and 3 bases from J; bases unmatched to any gene: 4. For the CDR3, the DNA is TGTGCCAGCAGTTTAGCCGGGACTAGCGACTACGAGCAGTACTTC. Translation: CASSLAGTSDYEQYF.

The V call is TRBV24-1, the J call TRBJ1-6, with 9 nucleotides matching TRBD1. The CDR3 is 12 residues long. Germline assignment: CDR1 KGHDR and CDR2 SFDVKD. Trimming removed 11 bases from V and 12 bases from J; junction bases left unmatched: 7. In DNA form, the CDR3 reads TGTGCCATCGGACAGGGGAAAGGACCCCTCCACTTT. Translation: CAIGQGKGPLHF.

CDR3 nucleotides: TGTGCCAGCAGCCCAACAGGGTATTACACCGGGGAGCTGTTTTTT. This sequence encodes CASSPTGYYTGELFF. The chain has TRBV3-1 (or the pseudogene TRBV3-2) and TRBJ2-2; TRBD1 might be the D (6 bases). The CDR3 is made up of 15 amino acids. The V gene's germline CDR1 is LGHDT and CDR2 YNNKEL (reference sequence). Trimming stripped 4 bases from V and 3 bases from J, with 12 bases between.